This TCR beta chain was recovered during a study of blood T cell repertoires in COVID-19. Overall study: PBMCs, B-cell-depleted T cells, or T cells provided the cDNA or gDNA that made up the material.

The CDR3 is 13 amino acids. Germline CDR1 and CDR2: MNHEY and SVGAGI. The V end was cut by 7 bases, the J end by 6 bases, with 13 bases between. Assay: immunoSEQ multiplex PCR; the TCRdb copy retains only in-frame clones and omits some. This sample has about 120,000 clones, with roughly 80% found just once. V is TRBV6-5 and J is TRBJ1-5; no clear D. Sequenced material: peripheral blood. This TCR came from a human donor in a cohort sampled during active COVID-19. CDR3 loop: CASTGGGRQPQHF. CDR3 DNA sequence: TGTGCCAGCACCGGAGGAGGGCGTCAGCCCCAGCATTTT.